The 30 T cell receptor beta chains below come from one sample, sequenced in a study of shared clonotypes between healthy human individuals. Data came from immunoSEQ multiplex PCR; TCRdb stores just in-frame clones and leaves some out. Among 2 million to 2.5 million clones listed, 93% were seen once. What was sequenced was naive CD4+ T cells from PBMCs. The subset is: CD45RA+ positively selected. The receptors come from a man aged 18 to 29 in good health. Some clones in this sample may be carry-over from other donors' samples.

The genes are TRBV5-1 and TRBJ1-1; D is perhaps TRBD1 (6 bases). Germline V gene lookup returns CDR1 SGHRS and CDR2 YFSETQ. V shed 0 bases and J shed 3 bases, with 15 bases lying between them. This CDR3 spans 16 amino acids. The CDR3 is CASSLAAKGGHTEAFF. DNA for the CDR3: TGCGCCAGCAGCTTGGCCGCTAAAGGGGGGCACACTGAAGCTTTCTTT. Together with reference TRBV5-1 and TRBJ1-1, the CDR3 gives the full variable domain: KAGVTQTPRYLIKTRGQQVTLSCSPISGHRSVSWYQQTPGQGLQFLFEYFSETQRNKGNFPGRFSGRQFSNSRSEMNVSTLELGDSALYLCASSLAAKGGHTEAFFGQGTRLTVV.

The rearrangement joins TRBV30 to TRBJ2-3; D remains ambiguous. Germline CDR1 and CDR2: GTSNPN and SVGIG (reference sequence). The CDR3 consists of 15 residues. Trimming took 2 bases from V and 0 from J, leaving 12 bases between them. CDR3 in amino acids: CAWSKDQPSTDTQYF. CDR3 in DNA: TGTGCCTGGAGTAAAGACCAGCCTAGCACAGATACGCAGTATTTT.

The rearrangement links TRBV7-3 to TRBJ2-1, with D possibly being TRBD2 (5 bases). This CDR3 has 16 amino acids. Germline V gene sequence: CDR1 SGHTA, CDR2 FQGTGA. Deletions cut 5 bases from V and 8 bases from J, with 22 bases between. CDR3: CASSPRRQRNLDEQFF. CDR3 in DNA: TGTGCCAGCAGCCCAAGGCGTCAGCGGAATCTCGATGAGCAGTTCTTC. The full variable domain, rest sourced from reference TRBV7-3 and TRBJ2-1, is GAGVSQTPSNKVTEKGKYVELRCDPISGHTALYWYRQSLGQGPEFLIYFQGTGAADDSGLPNDRFFAVRPEGSVSTLKIQRTERGDSAVYLCASSPRRQRNLDEQFFGPGTRLTVL.

The chain uses TRBV7-2 and TRBJ1-1; TRBD1 matches 7 bases. The CDR3 contains 15 residues. V trimming: 5 bases; J trimming: 0 bases; junction bases outside the gene matches: 6. The V gene's germline CDR1 is SGHTA and CDR2 FQGNSA. CDR3 region: CASSRNRGLNTEAFF. CDR3 DNA: TGTGCCAGCAGCCGCAACAGGGGATTGAACACTGAAGCTTTCTTT.

Comments on this clone: The junction departs from the called germline gene at one end, perhaps through a read error. The chain links TRBV5-6 to TRBJ2-2; the D gene is possibly TRBD1 (5 bases). The germline V gene has CDR1 SGHDT and CDR2 YYEEEE. The CDR3 length is 16 residues. The CDR3 nucleotides are TGTGCCAGCAGCCCCATAAGGACATCGAACACCGAGGAGCTGTTTTTT. It yields the protein CASSPIRTSNTEELFF.

The chain joins TRBV2 to TRBJ2-2, with D possibly called TRBD1 or TRBD2 (5 bases each). The V end lost 6 bases, the J end lost 0 bases, and 11 bases lay between the germline ends. Germline lookup yields CDR1 SNHLY and CDR2 FYNNEI. CDR3 size: 15 residues. CDR3 nucleotides: TGTGCCAGCAGCTCGGGACGGACGAACACCGGGGAGCTGTTTTTT. This translates into CASSSGRTNTGELFF. Together with reference TRBV2 and TRBJ2-2, the CDR3 gives the full variable domain: EPEVTQTPSHQVTQMGQEVILRCVPISNHLYFYWYRQILGQKVEFLVSFYNNEISEKSEIFDDQFSVERPDGSNFTLKIRSTKLEDSAMYFCASSSGRTNTGELFFGEGSRLTVL.

The rearrangement links TRBV5-1 to TRBJ2-1, with 11 positions matching TRBD2. Germline CDR1 reads SGHRS; CDR2 reads YFSETQ. This CDR3 contains 17 residues. V lost 5 bases, J lost 4 bases, and 11 bases stayed unmatched. The CDR3, as DNA: TGCGCCAGCAGACTCTCCGGGACTAGCGGAGCTTACAATGAGCAGTTCTTC. Protein sequence: CASRLSGTSGAYNEQFF.

This clone was counted once. The junction and the germline gene differ at one end; a read error may be behind it. This rearrangement joins TRBV6-1 to TRBJ1-2; TRBD1 matches 9 bases. CDR3 size: 12 residues. CDR1 MNHNS and CDR2 SASEGT come from the germline V gene. The CDR3 DNA is TGTGCCAGCAGCGGGACAGGGTACAGCGGCCCCTTC. Translated, it gives CASSGTGYSGPF.

The chain recombines TRBV5-1 with TRBJ2-3; no clear D. CDR1 and CDR2 from the germline V gene are SGHRS and YFSETQ. CDR3 length equals 15 residues. The V and J ends lost 0 bases and 0 bases respectively, with 8 bases between them. The CDR3 region is CASSLGIASTDTQYF. CDR3 DNA: TGCGCCAGCAGCTTGGGGATTGCTAGCACAGATACGCAGTATTTT. The full variable domain, in which reference TRBV5-1 and TRBJ2-3 provide the parts outside the CDR3, is KAGVTQTPRYLIKTRGQQVTLSCSPISGHRSVSWYQQTPGQGLQFLFEYFSETQRNKGNFPGRFSGRQFSNSRSEMNVSTLELGDSALYLCASSLGIASTDTQYFGPGTRLTVL.

The J gene is TRBJ2-1, the V gene TRBV28; D may be TRBD2 (7 bases). Per the germline V gene, CDR1 is MDHEN and CDR2 is SYDVKM. Deletions cut 7 bases from V and 9 bases from J, with 19 bases between. This CDR3 spans 14 amino acids. The CDR3: CASTPGGRNGEQFF. CDR3 bases: TGTGCCAGCACACCCGGGGGGCGTAACGGTGAGCAGTTCTTC.

Remarks on this clone: This CDR3 is also generated by other DNA sequences in the sample. V and J are TRBV5-4 and TRBJ2-3; no clear D. Germline assignment: CDR1 SGHNT and CDR2 YYREEE (reference sequence). The CDR3 runs to 12 residues. Trimming stripped 2 bases from V and 3 bases from J, with 4 bases between. DNA for the CDR3: TGTGCCAGCAGCTTTAGAACAGATACGCAGTATTTT. Its translation is CASSFRTDTQYF.

The chain is built from TRBV19 and TRBJ1-2; 7 positions agree with TRBD1. In germline, CDR1 is LNHDA, CDR2 SQIVND (reference sequence). J was trimmed by 3 bases and V by 9 bases; bases with no gene match: 7. The CDR3 has 13 residues. The CDR3 nucleotides read TGTGCCAGCAGTGCCGGGACAGACTATGGCTACACCTTC. Protein: CASSAGTDYGYTF.

The gene calls are TRBV28 and TRBJ2-1, with a possible D match to TRBD2 (6 bases). The V gene lost 6 bases and the J gene lost 9 bases, with 24 bases spanning the gap. The germline V gene has CDR1 MDHEN and CDR2 SYDVKM. The CDR3 contains 16 residues. The DNA of the CDR3 is TGTGCCAGCAGGTCGCTTGTGGGGAGGAGTCGAGGTGAGCAGTTCTTC. Its translation: CASRSLVGRSRGEQFF. The full variable domain, with the rest looked up from reference TRBV28 and TRBJ2-1, is DVKVTQSSRYLVKRTGEKVFLECVQDMDHENMFWYRQDPGLGLRLIYFSYDVKMKEKGDIPEGYSVSREKKERFSLILESASTNQTSMYLCASRSLVGRSRGEQFFGPGTRLTVL.

This chain links TRBV28 with TRBJ2-7; TRBD1 is a possible D gene (6 bases). Germline V lookup: CDR1 MDHEN, CDR2 SYDVKM. The V and J ends lost 6 bases and 2 bases respectively, with 14 bases between them. CDR3 length: 14 amino acids. CDR3 amino acids: CASRNQGKTYEQYF. DNA of the CDR3: TGTGCCAGCAGAAACCAGGGGAAGACCTACGAGCAGTACTTC.

The chain's CDR3 is CASSTSDRGEQYF. CDR3 nucleotide sequence: TGCGCCAGCAGCACATCAGACAGGGGCGAGCAGTACTTC. This rearrangement joins TRBV5-1 to TRBJ2-7; the match to TRBD1 covers 8 bases. The germline V gene encodes CDR1 SGHRS and CDR2 YFSETQ. V shed 4 bases, J shed 6 bases, and the junction held 6 bases outside the gene matches. The CDR3 contains 13 residues. Full variable domain (outside the CDR3, taken from reference TRBV5-1 and TRBJ2-7): KAGVTQTPRYLIKTRGQQVTLSCSPISGHRSVSWYQQTPGQGLQFLFEYFSETQRNKGNFPGRFSGRQFSNSRSEMNVSTLELGDSALYLCASSTSDRGEQYFGPGTRLTVT.

The chain couples TRBV7-3 to TRBJ2-1; 10 positions agree with TRBD2. The CDR3 totals 16 residues. Trimming removed 1 base from V and 8 bases from J; junction bases left unmatched: 8. Germline CDR1 SGHTA, CDR2 FQGTGA. CDR3 coding DNA: TGTGCCAGCAGCTTAATGGCTAGCGGGAGTGGGTATGAGCAGTTCTTC. The encoded protein is CASSLMASGSGYEQFF.

As DNA, the CDR3 is TGTGCCAGCTCGACGGCAAAGGGGGCTGAAGCTTTCTTT. Translating it yields CASSTAKGAEAFF. V usage is TRBV18 and J usage is TRBJ1-1; weak D call: TRBD1 (6 bases). The CDR3 contains 13 residues. Trimming took off 6 bases at V and 6 bases at J, with 14 bases between the two ends. Germline V gene sequence: CDR1 KGHSH, CDR2 LQKENI. Full variable domain (rest looked up from reference TRBV18 and TRBJ1-1): NAGVMQNPRHLVRRRGQEARLRCSPMKGHSHVYWYRQLPEEGLKFMVYLQKENIIDESGMPKERFSAEFPKEGPSILRIQQVVRGDSAAYFCASSTAKGAEAFFGQGTRLTVV.

The chain links TRBV21-1 to TRBJ2-7; the D call TRBD2 from the table was never checked on the DNA. TRBV21-1 is given as a pseudogene. This CDR3 is 14 amino acids long. The CDR3 DNA reads as TGTGCCAGCAGCCCCCCAGGCGGGACTGACGAGCAGTACTTC. It translates to CASSPPGGTDEQYF.

The chain uses TRBV5-1 and TRBJ2-7; D possibly uses TRBD1 or TRBD2 (5 bases each). Germline CDR1 is SGHRS and CDR2 is YFSETQ. V was shortened by 4 bases and J by 3 bases, with 17 bases between the two germline ends. CDR3 size: 15 residues. CDR3 sequence reads: CASSARSQGDYEQYF. CDR3 sequence (DNA): TGCGCCAGCAGCGCCAGGAGCCAGGGAGACTACGAGCAGTACTTC.

This clone was counted a single time. The chain combines TRBV18 with TRBJ2-5, with D unresolved. The CDR3 covers 13 residues. With 8 bases removed from V and 1 base from J, the gap between germline ends came to 11 bases. Germline CDR1 and CDR2: KGHSH and LQKENI. The CDR3 region is CASATDLQETQYF. As DNA, the CDR3 is TGTGCCAGCGCCACCGATCTCCAAGAGACCCAGTACTTC.

The table lists this clone with a count of one. The V call is TRBV5-4, the J call TRBJ2-3; D call uncertain. The CDR3 has 16 residues. CDR1 is SGHNT, CDR2 YYREEE, per germline (reference sequence). V lost 1 base, J lost 0 bases, and 12 bases lay in between. The CDR3 reads CASSLNRLSSTDTQYF. The CDR3 DNA reads as TGTGCCAGCAGCTTGAATCGACTCTCTAGCACAGATACGCAGTATTTT. Variable domain in full (rest from reference TRBV5-4 and TRBJ2-3): ETGVTQSPTHLIKTRGQQVTLRCSSQSGHNTVSWYQQALGQGPQFIFQYYREEENGRGNFPPRFSGLQFPNYSSELNVNALELDDSALYLCASSLNRLSSTDTQYFGPGTRLTVL.

The chain couples TRBV5-1 to TRBJ2-5, with TRBD2 identical over 12 bases. CDR1 is SGHRS and CDR2 is YFSETQ in the germline V gene. The CDR3 length is 17 residues. Trimming at V came to 0 bases and at J to 2 bases, leaving 5 bases not matched to a gene. The CDR3 loop is CASSLGASGRDQETQYF. The CDR3 DNA reads as TGCGCCAGCAGCTTGGGGGCTAGCGGGAGGGATCAAGAGACCCAGTACTTC.

The rearrangement links TRBV9 to TRBJ2-1, with D perhaps TRBD1 or TRBD2 (5 bases each). V was shortened by 5 bases and J by 5 bases, with 11 bases between the two germline ends. The CDR3 contains 13 residues. CDR1 is SGDLS and CDR2 is YYNGEE in the germline V gene. CDR3 bases: TGTGCCAGCAGTAGGGACGGGAACAATGAGCAGTTCTTC. It yields the protein CASSRDGNNEQFF. Filled out from reference TRBV9 and TRBJ2-1, the complete variable domain reads DSGVTQTPKHLITATGQRVTLRCSPRSGDLSVYWYQQSLDQGLQFLIQYYNGEERAKGNILERFSAQQFPDLHSELNLSSLELGDSALYFCASSRDGNNEQFFGPGTRLTVL.

The chain joins TRBV2 to TRBJ2-7, with 8 bases matching TRBD2. The CDR3 extends over 15 amino acids. V trimming: 1 base; J trimming: 2 bases; junction bases outside the gene matches: 4. The germline V gene has CDR1 SNHLY and CDR2 FYNNEI. As DNA, the CDR3 is TGTGCCAGCAGTGAAGTTGCGGGAGGAACCTACGAGCAGTACTTC. Translating gives CASSEVAGGTYEQYF.

CDR3 loop: CASSVVGTGGYNEQFF. The CDR3 DNA reads as TGTGCCAGCAGCGTAGTCGGGACAGGGGGGTACAATGAGCAGTTCTTC. The chain carries TRBV9 and TRBJ2-1; TRBD1 agrees at 11 bases. V was clipped by 0 bases and J by 4 bases; unmatched bases: 3. The CDR3 covers 16 residues. The germline gives CDR1 SGDLS, CDR2 YYNGEE.

V usage is TRBV16 and J usage is TRBJ1-4; D possibly corresponds to TRBD1 (5 bases). The CDR3 consists of 13 residues. Germline CDR1 KGHSY, CDR2 FQNENV. With 4 bases removed from V and 5 bases from J, the gap between germline ends came to 8 bases. CDR3 sequence: CASSPGQNEKLFF. DNA for the CDR3: TGTGCCAGCAGCCCAGGGCAGAATGAAAAACTGTTTTTT.

V and J are TRBV15 and TRBJ2-1; D gene uncertain. Germline CDR1 and CDR2: LNHNV and YYDKDF (reference sequence). This CDR3 comprises 15 residues. The V end was cut by 0 bases, the J end by 2 bases, with 8 bases between. CDR3 bases: TGTGCCACCAGCAGAGAGAGGAGTACCTACAATGAGCAGTTCTTC. Translation gives CATSRERSTYNEQFF.

This clone was recorded only once. The V gene is TRBV30, the J gene TRBJ2-7; 7 bases are a match to TRBD2. J was trimmed by 7 bases and V by 3 bases; bases with no gene match: 15. Germline loops: CDR1 GTSNPN, CDR2 SVGIG (reference sequence). This CDR3 comprises 15 residues. In DNA form, the CDR3 reads TGTGCCTGGAGATGGGGGGGAAGGCGTGGGGAGGAGCAGTACTTC. It codes for CAWRWGGRRGEEQYF.

About this clone itself: In the same sample, other DNA sequences code for this CDR3. The chain combines TRBV5-1 with TRBJ2-5, with 9 nucleotides matching TRBD2. CDR3 length: 16 amino acids. Trimming removed 4 bases from V and 2 bases from J; junction bases left unmatched: 9. Germline CDR1 SGHRS, CDR2 YFSETQ. This CDR3 reads CASSLGLAGGQETQYF. CDR3 bases: TGCGCCAGCAGCCTGGGACTAGCCGGAGGGCAAGAGACCCAGTACTTC.

The chain joins TRBV7-2 to TRBJ1-4; no reliable D call. This CDR3 contains 15 residues. CDR1 and CDR2 (germline): SGHTA, FQGNSA. Trimming took 1 base from V and 5 from J, leaving 11 bases between them. For the CDR3, the DNA is TGTGCCAGCAGCTTAGAATCGTTGGCCAATGAAAAACTGTTTTTT. Amino acids: CASSLESLANEKLFF. Using reference TRBV7-2 and TRBJ1-4 for the parts outside the CDR3, the full variable domain is GAGVSQSPSNKVTEKGKDVELRCDPISGHTALYWYRQSLGQGLEFLIYFQGNSAPDKSGLPSDRFSAERTGGSVSTLTIQRTQQEDSAVYLCASSLESLANEKLFFGSGTQLSVL.